This T cell receptor (beta chain) was sequenced during a study of shared clonotypes between healthy human individuals. On the study more broadly: Samples came from a couple of female and a few male donors aged 18 to 49. Study-level points and caveats: Researchers found naive subsets generally carried larger estimated richness than memory subsets.

TCRdb's table, derived via immunoSEQ multiplex PCR, lists solely in-frame clones and lacks some. The sample yields 2 million to 2.5 million clones, approximately 95% seen once. Remarks on this clone: Its antigen is not known.

Only Caucasian adults living in Nashville, Tennessee made up the donor group. CDR3 length equals 15 residues. The germline V gene has CDR1 SGHTA and CDR2 FQGTGA. Trimming shortened V by 1 base and J by 7 bases, and 13 bases separated the two germline ends. Input material: naive CD4+ T cells from PBMCs. Subset noted: CD45RA+ positively selected. This TCR was recovered from a man in his late teens or twenties in good health. Some clones in this sample may be carry-over from other donors' samples. The J gene is TRBJ1-4, the V gene TRBV7-3, with D possibly matching TRBD1 (6 bases). The CDR3 is CASSLKVQGCEKLFF. The CDR3 nucleotides are TGTGCCAGCAGCTTAAAGGTACAGGGTTGTGAAAAACTGTTTTTT. Full variable domain (outside the CDR3, taken from reference TRBV7-3 and TRBJ1-4): GAGVSQTPSNKVTEKGKYVELRCDPISGHTALYWYRQSLGQGPEFLIYFQGTGAADDSGLPNDRFFAVRPEGSVSTLKIQRTERGDSAVYLCASSLKVQGCEKLFFGSGTQLSVL.